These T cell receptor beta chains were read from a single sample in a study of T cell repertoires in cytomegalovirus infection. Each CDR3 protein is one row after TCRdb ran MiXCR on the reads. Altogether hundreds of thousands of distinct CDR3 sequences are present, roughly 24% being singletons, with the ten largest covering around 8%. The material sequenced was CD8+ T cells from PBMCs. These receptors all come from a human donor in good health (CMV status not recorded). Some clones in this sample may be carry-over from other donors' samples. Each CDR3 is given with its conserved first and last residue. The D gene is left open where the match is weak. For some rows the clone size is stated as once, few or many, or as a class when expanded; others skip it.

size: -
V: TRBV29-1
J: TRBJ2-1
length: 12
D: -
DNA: TGCAGCGTTGAATCACAGTACAATGAGCAGTTCTTC
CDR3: CSVESQYNEQFF

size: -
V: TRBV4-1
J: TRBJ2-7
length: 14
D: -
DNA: TGTGCCAGCAGCCATCCTGGGGCCTCCTACGAGCAGTACTTC
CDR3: CASSHPGASYEQYF

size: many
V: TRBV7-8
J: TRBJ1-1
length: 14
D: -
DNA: TGTGCCAGCAGCTTAGAACCAGTGGGCACTGAAGCTTTCTTT
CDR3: CASSLEPVGTEAFF

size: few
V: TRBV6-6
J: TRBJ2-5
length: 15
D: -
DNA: TGTGCCAGCAGTGATTTTCAGGGGCAGAGAGAGACCCAGTACTTC
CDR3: CASSDFQGQRETQYF

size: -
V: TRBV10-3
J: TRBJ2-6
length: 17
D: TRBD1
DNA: TGTGCCATCAGTGTGTGGCAGGGGGCATCGGGGGCCAACGTCCTGACTTTC
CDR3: CAISVWQGASGANVLTF

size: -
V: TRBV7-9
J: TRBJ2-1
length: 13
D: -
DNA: TGTGCCAGCAGCTTACGGGTTATCAATGAGCAGTTCTTC
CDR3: CASSLRVINEQFF

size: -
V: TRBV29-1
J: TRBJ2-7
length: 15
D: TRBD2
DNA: TGCAGCGTTGAAGATCGGCTAGCGGGGCCATACGAGCAGTACTTC
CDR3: CSVEDRLAGPYEQYF

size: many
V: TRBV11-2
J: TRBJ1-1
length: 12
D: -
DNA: TGTGCCAGCCCGGACGGGAACACTGAAGCTTTCTTT
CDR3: CASPDGNTEAFF

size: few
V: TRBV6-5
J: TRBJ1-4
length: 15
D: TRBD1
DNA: TGTGCCAGCAGTTATTACCGGGACAGACTAGAAAAACTGTTTTTT
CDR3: CASSYYRDRLEKLFF

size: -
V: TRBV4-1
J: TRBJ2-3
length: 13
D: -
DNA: TGCGCCAGCAGCCGGGAGGAGGCAGATACGCAGTATTTT
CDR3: CASSREEADTQYF

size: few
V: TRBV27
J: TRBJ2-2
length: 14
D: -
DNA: TGTGCCACCCATGAGGTTCCGAACACCGGGGAGCTGTTTTTT
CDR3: CATHEVPNTGELFF

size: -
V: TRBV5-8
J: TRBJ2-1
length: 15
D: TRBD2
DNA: TGTGCCAGCAGCTCGACTAGCGGGGGGCTAAATGAGCAGTTCTTC
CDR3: CASSSTSGGLNEQFF

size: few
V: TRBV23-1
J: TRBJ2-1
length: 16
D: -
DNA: TGCGCCAGCAGTCAATCGGGGGTGAGCTCCTACAATGAGCAGTTCTTC
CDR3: CASSQSGVSSYNEQFF

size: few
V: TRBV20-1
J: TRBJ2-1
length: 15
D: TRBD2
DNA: TGCAGTGCGCCTTGGACTAGCGGGAGATTCGATGAGCAGTTCTTC
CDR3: CSAPWTSGRFDEQFF

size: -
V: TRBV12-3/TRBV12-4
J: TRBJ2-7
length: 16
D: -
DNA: TGTGCCAGCAGTTTAGCTCCGGGACACCGGTCCTACGAGCAGTACTTC
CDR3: CASSLAPGHRSYEQYF

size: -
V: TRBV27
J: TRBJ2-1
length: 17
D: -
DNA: TGTGCCAGCAGTTTATCATCGGGGCGGGGGCTGTCAAATGAGCAGTTCTTC
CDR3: CASSLSSGRGLSNEQFF

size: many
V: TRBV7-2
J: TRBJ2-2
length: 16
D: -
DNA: TGTGCCAGCAGCGACCGGGACCGGAGTGGCTCCGGGGAGCTGTTTTTT
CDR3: CASSDRDRSGSGELFF

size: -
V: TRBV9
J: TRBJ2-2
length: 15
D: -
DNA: TGTGCCAGCAGCGTAGGGGGGGAGCTCTCCGGGGAGCTGTTTTTT
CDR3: CASSVGGELSGELFF

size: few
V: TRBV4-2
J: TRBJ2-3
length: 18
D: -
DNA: TGTGCCAGCAGCCAAATCTTACAGGGTTATTCTGACACAGATACGCAGTATTTT
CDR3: CASSQILQGYSDTDTQYF

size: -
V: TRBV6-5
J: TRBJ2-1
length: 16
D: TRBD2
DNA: TGTGCCAGCAGTTACGGCGGGGGGGCCCCATACAATGAGCAGTTCTTC
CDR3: CASSYGGGAPYNEQFF

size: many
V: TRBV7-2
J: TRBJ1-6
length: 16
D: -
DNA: TGTGCCAGCAGCTTAGTCACCAGGGCCGCTAAGTCACCCCTCCACTTT
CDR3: CASSLVTRAAKSPLHF

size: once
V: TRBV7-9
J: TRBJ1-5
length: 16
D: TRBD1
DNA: TGTGCCAGCAGCTTCGGGACAGGGGACTACAATCAGCCCCAGCATTTT
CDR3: CASSFGTGDYNQPQHF

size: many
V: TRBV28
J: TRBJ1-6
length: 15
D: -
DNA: TGTGCCAGCTCCCTTGTCAGCTCCTATAATTCACCCCTCCACTTT
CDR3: CASSLVSSYNSPLHF

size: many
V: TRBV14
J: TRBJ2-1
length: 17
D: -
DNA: TGTGCCAGCAGCCGAGGGCGGAAGGGCCCCTTCAGGAATGAGCAGTTCTTC
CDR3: CASSRGRKGPFRNEQFF

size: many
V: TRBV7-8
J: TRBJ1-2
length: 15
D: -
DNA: TGTGCCAGCAGCTTATATCGGGGGGCGAACTATGGCTACACCTTC
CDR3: CASSLYRGANYGYTF

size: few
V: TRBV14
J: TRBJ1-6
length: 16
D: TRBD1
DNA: TGTGCCAGCAGCCAACCAGGGGGCGGGTTCAATTCACCCCTCCACTTT
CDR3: CASSQPGGGFNSPLHF

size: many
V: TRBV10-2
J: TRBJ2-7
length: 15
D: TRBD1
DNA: TGCGCCAGCAGTGAGTCGGCAGGGGGATTCTACGAGCAGTACTTC
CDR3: CASSESAGGFYEQYF

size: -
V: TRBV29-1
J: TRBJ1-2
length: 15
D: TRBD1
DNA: TGCAGCGATTCCGGACAGGGGGCGCTACGCCGGGGCTACACCTTC
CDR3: CSDSGQGALRRGYTF

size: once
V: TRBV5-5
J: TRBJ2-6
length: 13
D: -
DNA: TGTGTCAGCACCCTTTCTGGGGCCAACGTCCTGACTTTC
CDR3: CVSTLSGANVLTF

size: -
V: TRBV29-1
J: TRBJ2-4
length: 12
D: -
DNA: TGCAGCGTTGCGGACATAAAAAACATTCAGTACTTC
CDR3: CSVADIKNIQYF

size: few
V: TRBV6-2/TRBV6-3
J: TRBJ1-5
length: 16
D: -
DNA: TGTGCCAGCAGTCCGCCCCTCCAGGATAGGAATCAGCCCCAGCATTTT
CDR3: CASSPPLQDRNQPQHF

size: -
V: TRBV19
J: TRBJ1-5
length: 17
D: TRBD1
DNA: TGTGCCAGTAGTATAGCCATGGACAGGATTGGGAATCAGCCCCAGCATTTT
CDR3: CASSIAMDRIGNQPQHF

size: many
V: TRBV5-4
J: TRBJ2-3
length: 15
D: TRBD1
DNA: TGTGCCAGCACCTCAGACAGGGATCAAACAGATACGCAGTATTTT
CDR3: CASTSDRDQTDTQYF

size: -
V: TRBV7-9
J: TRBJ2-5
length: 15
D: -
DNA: TGTGCCAGCAGCTCACGACAGGCCTACCAAGAGACCCAGTACTTC
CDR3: CASSSRQAYQETQYF

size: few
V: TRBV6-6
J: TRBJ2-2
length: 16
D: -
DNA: TGTGCCAGCAGTTATTTCGGGACAAGGAACACCGGGGAGCTGTTTTTT
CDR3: CASSYFGTRNTGELFF

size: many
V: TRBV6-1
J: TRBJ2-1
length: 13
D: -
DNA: TGTGCCAGCAGTGAAGACAGGAACAATGAGCAGTTCTTC
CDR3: CASSEDRNNEQFF

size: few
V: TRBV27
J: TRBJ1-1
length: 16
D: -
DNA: TGTGCCAGCAGTTTAGACCCTCGGAGGTCGGACACTGAAGCTTTCTTT
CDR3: CASSLDPRRSDTEAFF

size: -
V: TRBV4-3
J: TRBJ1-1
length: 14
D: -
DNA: TGCGCCAGCAGCTACCGGACCCAGAACACTGAAGCTTTCTTT
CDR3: CASSYRTQNTEAFF

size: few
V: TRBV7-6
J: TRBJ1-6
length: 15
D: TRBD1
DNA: TGTGCCAGTTCCCCGCGGGACAGGGGAAATTCACCCCTCCACTTT
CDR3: CASSPRDRGNSPLHF

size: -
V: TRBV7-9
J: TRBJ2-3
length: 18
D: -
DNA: TGTGCCAGCAGCTTTCCTAGTGGGGGGCCTAGCGGACCAGATACGCAGTATTTT
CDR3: CASSFPSGGPSGPDTQYF

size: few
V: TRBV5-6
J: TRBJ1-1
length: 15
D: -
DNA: TGTGCCAGCAGCTTGTTGGAGGGGCTAAACACTGAAGCTTTCTTT
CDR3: CASSLLEGLNTEAFF

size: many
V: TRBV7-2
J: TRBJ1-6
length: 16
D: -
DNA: TGTGCCAGCAGCTTAACCCTCGGGTGGGGGGCAAGGACCCTCCACTTT
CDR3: CASSLTLGWGARTLHF

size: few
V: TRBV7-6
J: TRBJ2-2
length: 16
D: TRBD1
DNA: TGTGCCAGCAGGGAACAGGGGGAATCGGGCACCGGGGAGCTGTTTTTT
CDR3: CASREQGESGTGELFF

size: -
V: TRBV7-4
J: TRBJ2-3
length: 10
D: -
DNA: TGTGTCATCGTTACGGATACGCAGTATTTT
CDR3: CVIVTDTQYF

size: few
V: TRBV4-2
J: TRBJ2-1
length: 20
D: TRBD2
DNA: TGTGCCAGCAGCCACTTGGCCGAAGGCGGGGGGGTCAGCTCCTACAATGAGCAGTTCTTC
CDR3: CASSHLAEGGGVSSYNEQFF

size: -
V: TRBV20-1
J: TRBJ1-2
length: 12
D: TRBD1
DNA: TGCAGTGCTAGTCCCCAGGGGGGCGGCTACACCTTC
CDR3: CSASPQGGGYTF

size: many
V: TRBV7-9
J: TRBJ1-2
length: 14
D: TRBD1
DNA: TGTGCCAGCAGCTTAGGAGGGACAGCGGATGGCTACACCTTC
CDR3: CASSLGGTADGYTF

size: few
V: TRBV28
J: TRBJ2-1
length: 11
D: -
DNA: TGTGCCAGCAGTCCACAGACCGAGCAGTTCTTC
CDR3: CASSPQTEQFF

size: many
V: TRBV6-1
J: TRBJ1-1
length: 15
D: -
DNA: TGTGCCAGCAGGCCTCTCGGGTCACAAGGATCTGAAGCTTTCTTT
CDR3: CASRPLGSQGSEAFF

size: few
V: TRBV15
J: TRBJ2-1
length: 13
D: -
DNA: TGTGCCACCAGCCCTGACCCGAGCAATGAGCAGTTCTTC
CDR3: CATSPDPSNEQFF

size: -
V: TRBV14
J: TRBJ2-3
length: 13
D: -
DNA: TGTGCCAGCAGCCAATTGGACTACGACAAGCAGTATTTT
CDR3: CASSQLDYDKQYF

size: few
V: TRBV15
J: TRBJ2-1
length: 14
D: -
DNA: TGTGCCACCAGCGTCGGCAGCACATACAATGAGCAGTTCTTC
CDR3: CATSVGSTYNEQFF

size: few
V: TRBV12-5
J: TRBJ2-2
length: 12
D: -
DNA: TGTGCTAGTGGTTTGGTCGGCGGGGAGCTGTTTTTT
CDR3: CASGLVGGELFF

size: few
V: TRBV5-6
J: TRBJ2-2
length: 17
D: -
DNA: TGTGCCAGCAGCTTAGCCCCCGGGACATCGAACACCGGGGAGCTGTTTTTT
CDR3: CASSLAPGTSNTGELFF

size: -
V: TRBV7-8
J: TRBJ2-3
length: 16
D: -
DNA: TGTGCCAGCAGCTTGACGACTAGAGTCGGCACAGATACGCAGTATTTT
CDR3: CASSLTTRVGTDTQYF

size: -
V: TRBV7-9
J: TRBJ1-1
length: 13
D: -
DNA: TGTGCCAGCAGCCCTGAGAGTCACACTGAAGCTTTCTTT
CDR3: CASSPESHTEAFF

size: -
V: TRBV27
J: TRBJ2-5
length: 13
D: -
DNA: TGTGCCAGCCGCGGGGCCAGCCAAGAGACCCAGTACTTC
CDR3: CASRGASQETQYF

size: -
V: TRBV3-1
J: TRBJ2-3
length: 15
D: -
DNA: TGTGCCAGCAGCAGAGGAGCATATAGAGCAGATACGCAGTATTTT
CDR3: CASSRGAYRADTQYF

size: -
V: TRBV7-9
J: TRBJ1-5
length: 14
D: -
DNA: TGTGCCAGCAGCTCCATGGGAAGAAATCAGCCCCAGCATTTT
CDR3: CASSSMGRNQPQHF